The 13 T cell receptor beta chains listed next were all sequenced from one sample in a study of T cells after posttransplantation cyclophosphamide. Profiling relied on immunoSEQ multiplex PCR, and the TCRdb table lists in-frame clones only, not all of them. The data hold about 18,000 clones, with roughly 85% observed a single time. Specimen: memory CD4+ T cells sorted from blood. These receptors were taken from a man aged 30-40 years in good health and a related stem cell transplant donor.

The V call is TRBV6-1, the J call TRBJ1-2, with D tentatively TRBD1 (5 bases). The germline V gene has CDR1 MNHNS and CDR2 SASEGT. This CDR3 has 13 residues. V gave up 1 base and J gave up 5 bases, with 8 bases separating them. The CDR3, as DNA: TGTGCCAGCAGTGAAGTATCAGGGTATGGCTACACCTTC. Protein sequence: CASSEVSGYGYTF.

The chain employs TRBV9 and TRBJ1-6; the match to TRBD1 covers 9 bases. V was clipped by 4 bases and J by 5 bases; unmatched bases: 1. The CDR3 is made up of 14 amino acids. Germline V lookup: CDR1 SGDLS, CDR2 YYNGEE. The CDR3 here is CASSYRGHNSPLHF. CDR3 nucleotide sequence: TGTGCCAGCAGCTACAGGGGGCATAATTCACCCCTCCACTTT.

The rearrangement joins TRBV6-5 to TRBJ1-2; possible D gene TRBD1, 5 bases. V was shortened by 11 bases and J by 2 bases, with 15 bases between the two germline ends. CDR1 MNHEY and CDR2 SVGAGI come from the germline V gene. CDR3 length: 13 amino acids. CDR3 bases: TGTGCCGCAATCAAGGGGATAAACTATGGCTACACCTTC. Its translation is CAAIKGINYGYTF.

CDR3 DNA: TGTGCCAGCAGCCGTGCGGACAGGGTAGTTGCTGAAGCTTTCTTT. It yields the protein CASSRADRVVAEAFF. The genes are TRBV27 and TRBJ1-1, with TRBD1 identical over 8 bases. Looked up from germline, CDR1 is MNHEY and CDR2 is SMNVEV (reference sequence). Trimming at V came to 6 bases and at J to 6 bases, leaving 12 bases not matched to a gene. CDR3 length equals 15 residues.

The chain links TRBV10-1 to TRBJ2-1, with a weak D call TRBD2 (6 bases). The CDR3 totals 11 residues. CDR1 is WNHNN, CDR2 SYGVQD, per germline (reference sequence). Trimming pared 4 bases from V and 9 bases from J, leaving 7 bases between. Here the CDR3 DNA reads TGCGCCAGCAGTGTCGGGGGTGAGCAGTTCTTC. Its translation is CASSVGGEQFF.

The rearrangement links TRBV6-1 to TRBJ1-5; 11 bases map to TRBD1. This CDR3 is 15 amino acids long. CDR1 MNHNS and CDR2 SASEGT come from the germline V gene. The ends lost 4 bases at V and 6 bases at J; junction bases unmatched: 5. As DNA, the CDR3 is TGTGCCAGCAGTGCCCGGACAGGGGGCCGTCAGCCCCAGCATTTT. It encodes CASSARTGGRQPQHF.

As to this clone: One end of the junction varies from germline; a read error may be responsible. The DNA of the CDR3 is TGTGCCAGCAGCGGGCGGACTAGCTCCCACGAGCAGTACTTC. Its translation is CASSGRTSSHEQYF. V is TRBV9 and J is TRBJ2-5; 8 bases line up with TRBD2. The J call may not be correct, given that the DNA end is closer to TRBJ2-7. Germline V gene lookup returns CDR1 SGDLS and CDR2 YYNGEE. The CDR3 is made up of 14 amino acids.

The chain combines TRBV7-7 with TRBJ2-5; possibly TRBD1 for D (6 bases). V was pared by 4 bases and J by 3 bases, with 9 bases between. Per the germline V gene, CDR1 is SSHAT and CDR2 is FNYEAQ (reference sequence). This CDR3 is 13 amino acids long. CDR3 sequence: CASSSQGEETQYF. CDR3 sequence (DNA): TGTGCCAGCAGCTCACAGGGTGAAGAGACCCAGTACTTC.

The rearrangement joins TRBV29-1 to TRBJ2-2, with D perhaps TRBD1 (5 bases). Germline V CDR1 and CDR2: SQVTM, ANQGSEA. The CDR3 has 14 residues. Trimming pared 4 bases from V and 2 bases from J, leaving 11 bases between. CDR3 protein: CSVGMGLNTGELFF. The DNA for the CDR3 is TGCAGCGTTGGCATGGGGCTAAACACCGGGGAGCTGTTTTTT.

The chain links TRBV19 to TRBJ1-1; 7 nucleotides align to TRBD1. CDR3 length equals 16 residues. Germline CDR1 LNHDA, CDR2 SQIVND (reference sequence). With 8 bases clipped from V and 5 bases from J, the junction kept 17 bases outside the gene matches. The chain's CDR3 is CASGTNLRQGGTEAFF. The CDR3 DNA follows: TGTGCCAGTGGAACGAATCTCAGACAGGGTGGGACTGAAGCTTTCTTT.

The chain is built from TRBV6-1 and TRBJ1-2, with a weak D call TRBD1 (5 bases). Trimming stripped 1 base from V and 4 bases from J, with 13 bases between. CDR1 is MNHNS and CDR2 is SASEGT in the germline V gene. The CDR3 totals 15 residues. The CDR3 reads CASSEGRGMTYGYTF. CDR3 coding DNA: TGTGCCAGCAGTGAAGGCCGGGGGATGACCTATGGCTACACCTTC.

The gene calls are TRBV7-2 and TRBJ1-5; 8 bases are shared with TRBD1. The CDR3 spans 15 residues. J was trimmed by 7 bases and V by 5 bases; bases with no gene match: 10. Germline loops: CDR1 SGHTA, CDR2 FQGNSA. The CDR3 is CASSDRGGSWQPQHF. DNA of the CDR3: TGTGCCAGCAGCGACAGGGGCGGGTCATGGCAGCCCCAGCATTTT.

The V call is TRBV29-1, the J call TRBJ2-2; TRBD2 matches 10 bases. J was trimmed by 4 bases and V by 3 bases; bases with no gene match: 2. The CDR3 runs 14 residues. Germline V lookup: CDR1 SQVTM, CDR2 ANQGSEA. CDR3 in amino acids: CSVDLAGVTGELFF. CDR3 bases: TGCAGCGTTGACCTAGCGGGGGTCACCGGGGAGCTGTTTTTT.